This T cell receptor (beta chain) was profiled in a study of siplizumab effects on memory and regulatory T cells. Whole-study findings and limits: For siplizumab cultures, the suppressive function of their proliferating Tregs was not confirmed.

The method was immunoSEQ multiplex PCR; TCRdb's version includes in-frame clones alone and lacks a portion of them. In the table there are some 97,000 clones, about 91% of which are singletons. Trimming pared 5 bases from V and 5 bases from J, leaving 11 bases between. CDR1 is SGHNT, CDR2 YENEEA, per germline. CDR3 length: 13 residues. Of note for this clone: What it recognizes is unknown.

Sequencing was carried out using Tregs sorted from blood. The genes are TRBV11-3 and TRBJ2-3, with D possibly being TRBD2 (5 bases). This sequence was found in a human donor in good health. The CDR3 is CASSPAGKDTQYF. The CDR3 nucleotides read TGTGCCAGCAGCCCCGCGGGTAAAGATACGCAGTATTTT.